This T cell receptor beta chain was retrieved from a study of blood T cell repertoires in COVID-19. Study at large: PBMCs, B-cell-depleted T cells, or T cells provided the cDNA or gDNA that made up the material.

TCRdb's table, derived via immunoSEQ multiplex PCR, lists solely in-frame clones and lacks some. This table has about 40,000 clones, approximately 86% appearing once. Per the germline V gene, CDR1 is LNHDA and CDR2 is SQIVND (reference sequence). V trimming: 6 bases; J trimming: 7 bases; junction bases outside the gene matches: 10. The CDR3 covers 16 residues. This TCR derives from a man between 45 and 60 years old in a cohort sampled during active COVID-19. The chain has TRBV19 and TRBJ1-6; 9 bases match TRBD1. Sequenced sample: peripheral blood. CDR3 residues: CASRIPTTGGNSPLHF. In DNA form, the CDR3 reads TGTGCCAGTAGGATCCCCACAACAGGGGGCAATTCACCCCTCCACTTT.